The sequence of this T cell receptor beta chain was determined in a study of T-cell memory formation after mild COVID-19. CDR1 LGHNA and CDR2 YNFKEQ come from the germline V gene. Trimming removed 0 bases at V and 7 bases at J, with 12 bases between. The CDR3 consists of 15 residues. TCRdb ran MiXCR on the 5' RACE reads and lists one entry per CDR3 protein. The sample records around 310,000 distinct CDR3 sequences, about 15% being singletons. This clonotype came up once. Its antigen is still unknown. Study-level points and caveats: Researchers found some responding clones in pre-infection memory, a sign that cross-reactive memory joined. CD8+ contracting clones occupied EMRA, while CD4+ ones occupied mainly CM and EM.

The sequenced sample consisted of PBMCs or a T cell subset sorted from them (not recorded which). The rearrangement uses TRBV4-2 and TRBJ1-4; no definite D call. This clonotype was sampled from a man aged 18 to 30 who had mild COVID-19 (a few samples of this study predate the infection). Cell type and time point are not known. The CDR3 DNA reads TGTGCCAGCAGCCAAGATGGGGTCTGGAGTGAAAAACTGTTTTTT. Translating it yields CASSQDGVWSEKLFF.